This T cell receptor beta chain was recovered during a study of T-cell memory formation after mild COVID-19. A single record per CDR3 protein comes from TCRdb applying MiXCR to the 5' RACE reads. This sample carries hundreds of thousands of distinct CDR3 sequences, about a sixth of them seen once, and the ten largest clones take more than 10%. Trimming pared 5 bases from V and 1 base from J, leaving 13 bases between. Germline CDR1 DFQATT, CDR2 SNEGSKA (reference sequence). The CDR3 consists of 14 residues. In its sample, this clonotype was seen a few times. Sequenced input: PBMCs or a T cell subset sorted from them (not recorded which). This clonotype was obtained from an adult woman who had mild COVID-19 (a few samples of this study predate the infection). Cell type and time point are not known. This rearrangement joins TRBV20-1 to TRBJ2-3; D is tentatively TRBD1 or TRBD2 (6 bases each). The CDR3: CSAFWRGGTDTQYF. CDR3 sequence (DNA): TGCAGTGCTTTCTGGAGGGGGGGCACAGATACGCAGTATTTT.